The present T cell receptor beta chain was sequenced within a study of regulatory T cells in long-lasting Graves disease. The CDR3 totals 16 residues. With V trimmed by 5 bases and J by 5 bases, 11 bases remained unmatched. Looked up from germline, CDR1 is SEHNR and CDR2 is FQNEAQ (reference sequence). Researchers made TCR beta libraries by using iRepertoire HTBI primers and running Arm-PCR on CDR3 regions. TCRdb ran MiXCR on the multiplex PCR reads and lists one entry per CDR3 protein. The table lists 650,000 to 850,000 distinct CDR3 sequences, about 30% of them singletons, with under 50% in the top ten. Indicated time point: persistent/refractory GD, antithyroid drugs over 5 years with positive TRAb. PBMC RNA was the source of the TCR library. Roughly 8.6 milliliters of peripheral blood were drawn into EDTA tubes.

The rearrangement links TRBV7-9 to TRBJ1-1; TRBD1 agrees at 10 bases. Here the sequenced sample was peripheral blood mononuclear cells (PBMCs), taken when the disease was refractory, from a patient treated with antithyroid drugs. The TCR was taken from a female donor with Graves disease. The CDR3 region has the DNA TGTGCCAGCAGCATGAGACAGGGGGCTAGGGGGACTGAAGCTTTCTTT. Its translation: CASSMRQGARGTEAFF.